This paragraph reports one T cell receptor beta chain. The antigen is not known. The CDR3 runs to 18 residues. V gave up 5 bases and J gave up 6 bases, with 26 bases separating them. Germline lookup yields CDR1 MNHEY and CDR2 SMNVEV (reference sequence). This sample was included in a study of T cell repertoires in cytomegalovirus infection. Study-wide findings and caveats: Carriers of CMV and the relevant HLA type were discriminated by public TCR beta frequency.

Via MiXCR, TCRdb re-called the reads, giving one row per CDR3 protein. The table records fewer than 950,000 distinct CDR3 sequences, roughly 33% of them present only once. The sequenced sample was cultured CD8+ T cells from PBMCs, obtained from culture after CMV antigen stimulation. This TCR came from a human donor in good health (CMV status not recorded). Some clones in this sample may be carry-over from other donors' samples. The V gene is TRBV27, the J gene TRBJ2-1, with no clear D. CDR3 loop: CASSLIVSPTAGRNEQFF. The CDR3 DNA sequence: TGTGCCAGCAGTCTTATCGTGTCGCCTACGGCTGGTCGCAATGAGCAGTTCTTC.